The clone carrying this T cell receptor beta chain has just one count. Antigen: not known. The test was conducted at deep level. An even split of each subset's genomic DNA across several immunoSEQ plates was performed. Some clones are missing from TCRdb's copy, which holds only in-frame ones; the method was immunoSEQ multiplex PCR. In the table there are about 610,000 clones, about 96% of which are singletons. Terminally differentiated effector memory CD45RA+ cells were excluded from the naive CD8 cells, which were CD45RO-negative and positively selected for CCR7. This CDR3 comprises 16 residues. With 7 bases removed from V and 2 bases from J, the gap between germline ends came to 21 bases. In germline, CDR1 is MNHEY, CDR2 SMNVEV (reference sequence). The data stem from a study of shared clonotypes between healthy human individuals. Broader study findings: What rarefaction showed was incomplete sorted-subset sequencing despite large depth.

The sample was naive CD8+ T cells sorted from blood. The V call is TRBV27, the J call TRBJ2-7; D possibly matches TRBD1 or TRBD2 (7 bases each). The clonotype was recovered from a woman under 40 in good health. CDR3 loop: CASIPLGGDSPYEQYF. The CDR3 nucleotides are TGTGCCAGCATCCCCCTAGGGGGGGACAGTCCCTACGAGCAGTACTTC.